This T cell receptor beta chain was captured by sequencing in a study of monozygotic twins with inflammatory bowel disease (dated by TCRdb to about 2019). Looking at the study overall: In total, around 30 monozygotic twin pairs made up the full study: 19 Danish pairs, all IBD-discordant, plus nine German pairs, of which four were IBD-concordant and five were IBD-discordant. Within discordant pairs, disease-associated traits were sought mainly by comparing IBD patients with their genetically identical healthy co-twins. Each individual had, on average, about 151 000 unique TCRalpha sequences and 181 000 unique TCRbeta sequences available for analysis. Points the paper makes about the study in general: Background noise and inter-individual variability may have been introduced into the repertoires by the differing immunosuppressive treatments among patients. No single strong signal or clonotype linked to IBD turned up in the results, so the idea that one exists was not supported. Compared with healthy twins, IBD patients shared fewer clonotypes with other individuals, and the difference was most pronounced in patients with signs of disease activity. A decrease in TCRbeta repertoire diversity, as measured by inverse Simpson index, was observed in IBD patients compared with their healthy co-twins. The analysis was unable to tell different T cell subtypes apart. No difference in repertoire similarity was observed between concordant and discordant twins, possibly owing to limited statistical power.

The library was obtained by 5' RACE. Preparation of each TCR library used around 3.5 ug of total RNA. For each sample, cDNA was synthesized in eight separate reactions using SMARTScribe reverse transcriptase. During cDNA synthesis, unique molecular identifiers containing a 6-nucleotide sample barcode were introduced by template switching. Two nested PCRs of roughly 15 and 9 cycles amplified the TCRalpha and TCRbeta cDNA, and bead purification followed each PCR. Before amplification, the cDNA was treated with uracil DNA-glycosylase and purified using the QIAquick PCR purification kit. In the second PCR, Illumina TruSeq-compatible adapters and sample-specific barcodes were added. TapeStation and Qubit were used to check library quality and concentration, and 5 ng of each library was pooled. The pooled libraries were sequenced with 2 x 100 bp reads and custom sequencing primers on an Illumina HiSeq2500 single-index Rapid Run. The original pipeline was this. MiGEC version 1.2.6 was used for UMI-based consensus assembly, which corrected PCR and sequencing errors. MiXCR version 2.1.1 was used to carry out V(D)J alignment, clonotype assembly and CDR3 extraction. To normalise gene usage, clonotype sharing and MAIT/NKT TCR abundance, the top 1000, 10 000 and 20 000 clonotypes in each sample were analysed. After downsampling to 27 000 UMIs, diversity was calculated as the inverse Simpson index using the vegan R package. Statistical testing used paired Mann-Whitney U tests on the discordant twin pairs and applied Benjamini-Hochberg correction for multiple testing. TCRdb reanalyzed the reads, keeping one entry per CDR3 protein sequence and omitting DNA. TCRdb, not the authors, supplied the V and J calls. This sample's listing comprises about 300,000 distinct CDR3 sequences. 5.6% of the sample is held by the ten biggest clonotypes.

The CDR3 starts with the cysteine, ends with the phenylalanine, and has 16 residues. The record lacks a DNA sequence. The germline V gene provides CDR1 MNHEY and CDR2 SVGAGI. Turning to this clonotype: Its recognized antigen is unknown.

From each donor, a 2.5 ml peripheral blood sample was drawn into PAXgene tubes and stored at -80 degrees C. Without any T cell sorting, total RNA was extracted from whole blood using the PAXgene blood miRNA kit on an automated QIAcube. Peripheral blood from monozygotic twin pairs, either concordant or discordant for inflammatory bowel disease, underwent deep TCRalpha and TCRbeta repertoire profiling that used unique molecular barcoding. Smoking habits were recorded for all twin pairs, with individuals classified as current, former or never smokers. The sample comprised blood. This chain is built from TRBV6-5 and TRBJ1-5; checking the TCRdb D call of TRBD1 is not possible without DNA. The sequence came from a human donor with ulcerative colitis or Crohn's disease, or a healthy co-twin of an affected twin (not recorded which). The CDR3 reads as follows: CASSYYAGQGNQPQHF.